This T cell receptor (beta chain) was identified in a study of blood T cell repertoires in COVID-19. Germline trimming cut 2 bases from V and 9 bases from J; bases unmatched to any gene: 5. CDR3 size: 15 residues. Germline lookup yields CDR1 SGDLS and CDR2 YYNGEE. TCRdb's table, derived via immunoSEQ multiplex PCR, lists solely in-frame clones and lacks some. The sample has 250,000 or so clones, 85% seen once. The sample consisted of PBMCs or T cells enriched from blood (not recorded which). V gene TRBV9 combines with J gene TRBJ2-1; 13 bases are a match to TRBD2. This sequence originates from a woman between 45 and 65 years old who had been exposed to COVID-19. CDR3 DNA sequence: TGTGCCAGCAGCGTCGGGACTAGCGGGGAAGCTGAGCAGTTCTTC. Amino acid sequence: CASSVGTSGEAEQFF.